The 17 T cell receptor beta chains in this list originate from one sample, sequenced in a study of cytomegalovirus exposure and HLA in healthy donors. Both 60 Vbeta primers and 13 Jbeta primers went into the PCR. Libraries were prepared by immunoSEQ multiplex PCR; TCRdb keeps only in-frame clonotypes and omits some of them. The sample table includes roughly 110,000 clones. Sequences were obtained from PBMCs. The receptors here all came from a man aged 25 to 40 in good health and CMV-seronegative.

This rearrangement joins TRBV11-2 to TRBJ2-1; D ambiguous. Germline V CDR1 and CDR2: SGHAT, FQNNGV. V lost 0 bases to trimming and J lost 2 bases, with 11 bases between them. CDR3 length: 16 residues. CDR3 nucleotides: TGTGCCAGCAGCTTAGATCTAGGTTTACCCTACAATGAGCAGTTCTTC. It codes for CASSLDLGLPYNEQFF.

CDR3 DNA sequence: TGTGCCAGAACGAGGAAAGAGAGACCCTACAATGAGCAGTTCTTC. It yields the protein CARTRKERPYNEQFF. V and J are TRBV2 and TRBJ2-1, with D unclear. The V gene's germline CDR1 is SNHLY and CDR2 FYNNEI. The CDR3 totals 15 residues. With 9 bases removed from V and 2 bases from J, the gap between germline ends came to 17 bases.

CDR3 residues: CASSPGTGRGLEKTQYF. The CDR3 DNA sequence: TGTGCCAGCTCACCAGGAACCGGCAGGGGGCTTGAGAAGACCCAGTACTTC. The chain uses TRBV18 and TRBJ2-5; TRBD1 agrees at 8 bases. Trimming cost V 2 bases and J 6 bases; bases outside gene matches: 14. CDR3 length: 17 residues. CDR1 is KGHSH and CDR2 is LQKENI in the germline V gene.

This chain uses TRBV11-1 with TRBJ2-2, with 10 bases matching TRBD1. Unmatched junction bases numbered 8, after V lost 4 bases and J lost 6 bases. The germline gives CDR1 SGHAT, CDR2 FQDESV (reference sequence). The CDR3 is made up of 16 amino acids. The DNA of the CDR3 is TGTGCCAGCAGCTCACTGGACAGGGGGGCCCCCGGGGAGCTGTTTTTT. This gives the protein CASSSLDRGAPGELFF.

The CDR3 protein is CASTSQGRNTIYF. The CDR3 DNA reads as TGTGCCAGCACCTCGCAGGGGAGAAACACCATATATTTT. The J gene is TRBJ1-3, the V gene TRBV2; weak D call: TRBD1 (6 bases). Trimming took 7 bases from V and 5 from J, leaving 12 bases between them. The CDR3 loop spans 13 amino acids. The germline CDR1 and CDR2 sequences are SNHLY and FYNNEI.

CDR3 DNA: TGTGCCAGCAGCTTGCGGTCGGGACAGGGGGCGGATGAGCAGTACTTC. Translated, it gives CASSLRSGQGADEQYF. The chain employs TRBV5-4 and TRBJ2-7; 12 bases line up with TRBD1. This CDR3 is built from 16 residues. Per the germline V gene, CDR1 is SGHNT and CDR2 is YYREEE (reference sequence). V was pared by 1 base and J by 7 bases, with 9 bases of the junction left unmatched.

In DNA, the CDR3 is TGCGCCAGCAGCCAGGACAGCGCCGCGGGCTCACCCCTCCACTTT. This gives the protein CASSQDSAAGSPLHF. V is TRBV5-1 and J is TRBJ1-6; D perhaps matches TRBD1 (6 bases). Trimming took 4 bases from V and 10 from J, leaving 18 bases between them. The germline V gene has CDR1 SGHRS and CDR2 YFSETQ. This CDR3 is built from 15 residues.

Written as DNA, the CDR3 is TGTGCCAGCAGTAAGACTAGCGGGGGGCTCAAGAATTCCCAGTACTTC. It codes for CASSKTSGGLKNSQYF. The V call is TRBV2, the J call TRBJ2-5; 13 nucleotides agree with TRBD2. With 5 bases clipped from V and 9 bases from J, the junction kept 12 bases outside the gene matches. The CDR3 sequence is 16 residues long. Germline lookup yields CDR1 SNHLY and CDR2 FYNNEI.

The chain joins TRBV6-5 to TRBJ2-3; tentatively, D is TRBD1 (5 bases). The CDR3 is 13 residues long. Germline V CDR1 and CDR2: MNHEY, SVGAGI. With 5 bases removed from V and 3 bases from J, the gap between germline ends came to 9 bases. CDR3 DNA sequence: TGTGCCAGCAGTCGCCAGGGAACAGATACGCAGTATTTT. Protein sequence: CASSRQGTDTQYF.

This sequence joins TRBV6-5 and TRBJ1-2; tentatively, D is TRBD1 (5 bases). Germline CDR1 is MNHEY and CDR2 is SVGAGI. This CDR3 spans 15 amino acids. V was trimmed by 5 bases and J by 0 bases, leaving 13 bases between them. The chain's CDR3 is CASSNWGGPNYGYTF. The CDR3 region has the DNA TGTGCCAGCAGTAACTGGGGGGGACCTAACTATGGCTACACCTTC.

The chain carries TRBV6-1 and TRBJ1-6; 7 bases fit TRBD1. This CDR3 is 15 amino acids long. The V gene's germline CDR1 is MNHNS and CDR2 SASEGT. Trimming removed 4 bases from V and 7 bases from J; junction bases left unmatched: 7. The CDR3: CASSVSGQKNSPLHF. The CDR3 DNA reads as TGTGCCAGCAGTGTGTCGGGACAGAAAAATTCACCCCTCCACTTT.

This chain links TRBV18 with TRBJ1-3; D is uncertain. Germline loops: CDR1 KGHSH, CDR2 LQKENI. Trimming took off 2 bases at V and 3 bases at J, with 5 bases between the two ends. The CDR3 runs 13 residues. The CDR3 is CASSPIIGNTIYF. DNA for the CDR3: TGTGCCAGCTCACCAATCATTGGAAACACCATATATTTT.

CDR3 loop: CASSYTTGHGGGYTF. The CDR3 DNA reads TGTGCCAGCAGTTACACAACAGGGCACGGTGGTGGCTACACCTTC. The chain links TRBV6-5 to TRBJ1-2; TRBD1 is a possible D gene (6 bases). V shed 2 bases and J shed 7 bases, with 17 bases lying between them. The CDR3 extends over 15 amino acids. CDR1 and CDR2 from the germline V gene are MNHEY and SVGAGI.

This chain uses TRBV21-1 with TRBJ2-7; no check of the table's D call, TRBD2, against the DNA was made. TRBV21-1 is an annotated pseudogene. The CDR3 has 16 residues. The CDR3, as DNA: TGTGCCAGCAGCAAAGTGCGGGGGCCTAAAGGGGTCGAGCAGTACTTC. Its protein product is CASSKVRGPKGVEQYF.

The chain is built from TRBV29-1 and TRBJ1-6; 9 nucleotides agree with TRBD1. Germline V CDR1 and CDR2: SQVTM, ANQGSEA. With 7 bases clipped from V and 6 bases from J, the junction kept 4 bases outside the gene matches. This CDR3 comprises 13 residues. The CDR3 nucleotides read TGCAGCGCCTCGACAGGGGGTAATTCACCCCTCCACTTT. Translated, it gives CSASTGGNSPLHF.

V is TRBV9 and J is TRBJ2-1; TRBD2 aligns across 7 bases. Germline assignment: CDR1 SGDLS and CDR2 YYNGEE. CDR3 length: 16 amino acids. Trimming at V came to 4 bases and at J to 1 base, leaving 8 bases not matched to a gene. Here the CDR3 DNA reads TGTGCCAGCAGCCCTTCCGCGGGGGTTTCCTACAATGAGCAGTTCTTC. It yields the protein CASSPSAGVSYNEQFF.

The chain is built from TRBV10-1 and TRBJ1-1; 7 bases fit TRBD1. This CDR3 is 11 amino acids long. The germline V gene encodes CDR1 WNHNN and CDR2 SYGVQD (reference sequence). V was clipped by 6 bases and J by 11 bases; unmatched bases: 6. CDR3 residues: CASSDRVGAFF. The CDR3 DNA reads as TGCGCCAGCAGCGACAGGGTTGGCGCTTTCTTT.